This TCR beta chain came from a study of blood T cell repertoires in COVID-19. Study-wide background: T cells, B-cell-depleted T cells, or PBMCs provided the cDNA or gDNA that served as material.

Self-reported history from a screening survey and questionnaire set each donor's cohort. Only in-frame clones appear in the TCRdb table, and some are missing; sequencing was by immunoSEQ multiplex PCR. The table has a few hundred thousand clones, roughly 90% seen once. Germline V gives CDR1 GTSNPN, CDR2 SVGIG (reference sequence). The V gene end was trimmed by 2 bases and the J gene end by 3 bases; junction bases not matched to a gene: 9. This CDR3 contains 16 residues. The sequencing input was PBMCs or T cells enriched from blood (not recorded which). The chain uses TRBV30 and TRBJ2-2; 7 nucleotides line up with TRBD1. This receptor was obtained from a woman between 40 and 50 years old who had recovered from COVID-19. CDR3 in DNA: TGTGCCTGGAGTCCCTATCCGGGACAGTACACCGGGGAGCTGTTTTTT. Amino acids: CAWSPYPGQYTGELFF.